The TCR beta chain described here comes from a study of T cell responses to AZD1222 COVID-19 vaccine. Trimming removed 7 bases from V and 2 bases from J; junction bases left unmatched: 13. In germline, CDR1 is MDHEN, CDR2 SYDVKM. The CDR3 covers 16 residues. Study-level findings and limits: Reportedly, nearly half of unique spike TCRs recognized epitopes outside B.1.351/B.1.1.7 mutations. With two AZD1222 doses given, Spike-specific TCR breadth and depth both rose.

Of note for this clone: Antigen specificity is unknown.

Some clones are missing from TCRdb's copy, which holds only in-frame ones; the method was immunoSEQ multiplex PCR. The sample carries 200,000 or so clones, 80% to 90% recorded once. This chain uses TRBV28 with TRBJ2-7, with TRBD1 matching over 8 bases. This receptor was taken from an adult in good health. Sequencing used peripheral blood, obtained on day 0 of AZD1222 vaccination. In DNA, the CDR3 is TGTGCCAGCAAAGGGATAGGGAAGACAGGGGCCTACGAGCAGTACTTC. Translation gives CASKGIGKTGAYEQYF.